This T cell receptor (delta chain) was sequenced during a study of gamma-delta T cells after stem cell transplantation. The CDR3 totals 19 residues. V lost 1 base and J lost 0; bases outside the gene matches: 5. Germline V gene lookup returns CDR1 GEAIGNYY and CDR2 EKD. This clone has a handful of counts. Other DNA sequences of this sample code for an identical CDR3. TCRdb re-called clones from the RT-PCR reads via CATT. This table has around 13,000 delta-chain clones, around 33% appearing once. This chain joins TRDV2 and TRDJ3, with 10 bases lining up with TRDD3. The sequenced sample consisted of gamma-delta T cells. This receptor was obtained from a human donor. It is not recorded whose cells these are; they may come from a transplant donor. This CDR3 reads CACDTGGYWSSWDTRQMFF. CDR3 in DNA: TGTGCCTGTGACACTGGGGGATACTGGAGCTCCTGGGACACCCGACAGATGTTTTTC.